Shown below are 2 T cell receptor beta chains from a single sample sequenced in a study of blood T cell repertoires in COVID-19. Measured with immunoSEQ multiplex PCR; TCRdb has only the in-frame clones, and not every one. This sample carries roughly 230,000 clones, over 75% of them seen once, and the ten largest clones take 7% to 7.5%. Sequences were obtained from PBMCs or T cells enriched from blood (not recorded which). These receptors came from a man aged 30 to 45 in a cohort exposed to, infected with or recovered from COVID-19 (not recorded which).

V usage is TRBV6-4 and J usage is TRBJ2-6; TRBD1 might be the D (5 bases). Germline CDR1 and CDR2: MRHNA and SNTAGT. This CDR3 is built from 16 residues. V lost 0 bases and J lost 3, with 9 bases in between. The CDR3 coding sequence is TGTGCCAGCAGTGACTCAGGGGCGTATGGGGCCAACGTCCTGACTTTC. Its translation: CASSDSGAYGANVLTF.

This chain links TRBV28 with TRBJ1-1; D is unresolved. Germline V gene lookup returns CDR1 MDHEN and CDR2 SYDVKM. V lost 2 bases and J lost 0, with 10 bases in between. The CDR3 has 15 amino acids. CDR3 DNA sequence: TGTGCCAGCAGTTTAAGCGGCAGGATGAACACTGAAGCTTTCTTT. It specifies CASSLSGRMNTEAFF. Complete variable domain (other parts from reference TRBV28 and TRBJ1-1): DVKVTQSSRYLVKRTGEKVFLECVQDMDHENMFWYRQDPGLGLRLIYFSYDVKMKEKGDIPEGYSVSREKKERFSLILESASTNQTSMYLCASSLSGRMNTEAFFGQGTRLTVV.